This T cell receptor (beta chain) was documented in a study of PD-1 blockade in classical Hodgkin lymphoma. Whole-study findings and limits: Newly diagnosed patients were reported to start with lower TCR diversity than healthy donors. Significantly greater TCR diversity emerged by C4D1 in CD4+ cells but not CD8+ cells. Before treatment, complete responders showed about the same diversity as newly diagnosed patients.

Time point specified: cycle 4 day 1 (C4D1), after 5 to 7 weeks of nivolumab. All patients experienced relapse after autologous stem cell transplantation, and brentuximab vedotin exposure was variable. Sequencing used immunoSEQ multiplex PCR; TCRdb keeps in-frame clones, though not all of them. The table lists 15,000 to 20,000 clones, about 84% of them singletons. Germline V gene data show CDR1 as MDHEN and CDR2 as SYDVKM. The CDR3 covers 13 residues. Trimming removed 4 bases from V and 0 bases from J, with 6 bases in between. With regard to this clone: No antigen is known for it.

This sample comprised peripheral blood mononuclear cells (PBMCs), obtained before the fourth cycle of nivolumab. J is TRBJ1-2 and V is TRBV28; D is possibly TRBD1 (5 bases). The receptor was isolated from a human donor with classical Hodgkin lymphoma. CDR3 residues: CASSSDTNYGYTF. The CDR3 nucleotides read TGTGCCAGCAGTTCGGACACTAACTATGGCTACACCTTC.